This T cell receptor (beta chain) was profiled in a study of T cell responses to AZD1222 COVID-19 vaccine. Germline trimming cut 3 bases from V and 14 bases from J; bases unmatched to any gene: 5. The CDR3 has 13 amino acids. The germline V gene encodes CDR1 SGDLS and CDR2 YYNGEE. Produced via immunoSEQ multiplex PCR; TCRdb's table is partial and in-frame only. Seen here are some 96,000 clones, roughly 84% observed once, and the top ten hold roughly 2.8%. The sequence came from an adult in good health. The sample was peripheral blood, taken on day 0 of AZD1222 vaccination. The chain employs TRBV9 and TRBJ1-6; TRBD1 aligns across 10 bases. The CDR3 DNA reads TGTGCCAGCAGCGCGGGGACAGGGGTGACCCTCCACTTT. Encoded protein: CASSAGTGVTLHF.